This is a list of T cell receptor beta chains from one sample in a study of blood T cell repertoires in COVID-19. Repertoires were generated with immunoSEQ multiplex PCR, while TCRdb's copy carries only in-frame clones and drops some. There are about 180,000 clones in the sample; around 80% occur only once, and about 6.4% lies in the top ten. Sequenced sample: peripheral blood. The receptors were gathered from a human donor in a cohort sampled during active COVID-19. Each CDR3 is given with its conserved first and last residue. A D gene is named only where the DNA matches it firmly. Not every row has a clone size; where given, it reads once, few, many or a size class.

CDR3 DNA: TGTGCCAGCAGCAGGCTGCCGGGACAGGGCACTGAAGCTTTCTTT; CDR3 protein: CASSRLPGQGTEAFF; D gene: TRBD1; clone size: .; V gene: TRBV5-4; J gene: TRBJ1-1
CDR3 DNA: TGTGCCAGCAGACCGACACCAGACTATGGCTACACCTTC; CDR3 protein: CASRPTPDYGYTF; D gene: .; clone size: .; V gene: TRBV12-3/TRBV12-4; J gene: TRBJ1-2
CDR3 DNA: TGTGCCAGCAGTCGGTCGCCGGGGGAACCAGAGCAGTACTTC; CDR3 protein: CASSRSPGEPEQYF; D gene: .; clone size: .; V gene: TRBV27; J gene: TRBJ2-7
CDR3 DNA: TGTGCCAGCAGGGTTCTAGACATTCACGGAGGTCCTTCTGGTGAGCAGTACTTC; CDR3 protein: CASRVLDIHGGPSGEQYF; D gene: .; clone size: .; V gene: TRBV5-8; J gene: TRBJ2-7
CDR3 DNA: TGCAGCGTCCTTCGAGGTGACTATGGCTACACCTTC; CDR3 protein: CSVLRGDYGYTF; D gene: .; clone size: .; V gene: TRBV29-1; J gene: TRBJ1-2
CDR3 DNA: TGTGCCAGCAGCCAAACAACAGGGGGCGAAAAACTGTTTTTT; CDR3 protein: CASSQTTGGEKLFF; D gene: TRBD1; clone size: .; V gene: TRBV3-1/TRBV3-2; J gene: TRBJ1-4
CDR3 DNA: TGTGCCAGCAGCTTGGAGAGGCAAGGGCAGTTCTTC; CDR3 protein: CASSLERQGQFF; D gene: .; clone size: once; V gene: TRBV13; J gene: TRBJ2-1
CDR3 DNA: TGTGCCAGCAGCCAAACTATAGCGGGGGGTAGTGAGACCCAGTACTTC; CDR3 protein: CASSQTIAGGSETQYF; D gene: TRBD2; clone size: .; V gene: TRBV3-1/TRBV3-2; J gene: TRBJ2-5
CDR3 DNA: TGTGCCAGCAGCTTCCGGGACAGGGGGGGCCTGGGTGAAAAACTGTTTTTT; CDR3 protein: CASSFRDRGGLGEKLFF; D gene: TRBD1; clone size: .; V gene: TRBV7-9; J gene: TRBJ1-4
CDR3 DNA: TGCAGCGCAGCGGGGGGCGGTGGGGCCTACGAGCAGTACTTC; CDR3 protein: CSAAGGGGAYEQYF; D gene: TRBD2; clone size: .; V gene: TRBV29-1; J gene: TRBJ2-7
CDR3 DNA: TGTGCCAGCAGTTACGGACAGTCCTACGAGCAGTACTTC; CDR3 protein: CASSYGQSYEQYF; D gene: .; clone size: .; V gene: TRBV6-5; J gene: TRBJ2-7
CDR3 DNA: TGCGCCAGCAGACCTGGGACTAGCGGGGGGCTCAGTCCCTACGAGCAGTACTTC; CDR3 protein: CASRPGTSGGLSPYEQYF; D gene: TRBD2; clone size: once; V gene: TRBV5-1; J gene: TRBJ2-7
CDR3 DNA: TGTGCCAGTAGTATTTCAGGGACAGGGGTGAGAGAGACCCAGTACTTC; CDR3 protein: CASSISGTGVRETQYF; D gene: TRBD1; clone size: .; V gene: TRBV19; J gene: TRBJ2-5
CDR3 DNA: TGTGCCAGTAGTACCCGGACAGGGGGCGCGGCTGAAGCTTTCTTT; CDR3 protein: CASSTRTGGAAEAFF; D gene: TRBD1; clone size: .; V gene: TRBV19; J gene: TRBJ1-1
CDR3 DNA: TGCAGCGTTGAAGATTTGGCGGAAGAGAACACTGAAGCTTTCTTT; CDR3 protein: CSVEDLAEENTEAFF; D gene: .; clone size: .; V gene: TRBV29-1; J gene: TRBJ1-1
CDR3 DNA: TGTGCCAGCAGCTTAGGGACAGGGGACAATTCACCCCTCCACTTT; CDR3 protein: CASSLGTGDNSPLHF; D gene: TRBD1; clone size: .; V gene: TRBV11-3; J gene: TRBJ1-6
CDR3 DNA: TGTGCCAGCAGCCTGGCAGGGTCCTACGAGCAGTACTTC; CDR3 protein: CASSLAGSYEQYF; D gene: .; clone size: .; V gene: TRBV14; J gene: TRBJ2-7
CDR3 DNA: TGTGCCAGCAGGAGGCCCCCGAGGGTCGGGGGAGACGAGCAGTACTTC; CDR3 protein: CASRRPPRVGGDEQYF; D gene: .; clone size: .; V gene: TRBV21-1; J gene: TRBJ2-7
CDR3 DNA: TGTGCCAGCAGCCAAGAGCTAGCTTCTGATGAGCAGTTCTTC; CDR3 protein: CASSQELASDEQFF; D gene: .; clone size: few; V gene: TRBV3-1/TRBV3-2; J gene: TRBJ2-1
CDR3 DNA: TGCAGCGTTGCAGAGGGGACTTATGGCTACACCTTC; CDR3 protein: CSVAEGTYGYTF; D gene: .; clone size: .; V gene: TRBV29-1; J gene: TRBJ1-2
CDR3 DNA: TGTGCCAGCACAGATGGCGGGGAAAAACTGTTTTTT; CDR3 protein: CASTDGGEKLFF; D gene: .; clone size: .; V gene: TRBV11-2; J gene: TRBJ1-4
CDR3 DNA: TGTGCCAGCAGCCTCCGGAGGGGGCCCGCGGAGGGTGGCTACACCTTC; CDR3 protein: CASSLRRGPAEGGYTF; D gene: TRBD1; clone size: .; V gene: TRBV7-8; J gene: TRBJ1-2
CDR3 DNA: TGTGCCAGCAGACGACAGGGGGCGCGAGGCGAGCAGTACTTC; CDR3 protein: CASRRQGARGEQYF; D gene: TRBD1; clone size: few; V gene: TRBV6-5; J gene: TRBJ2-7
CDR3 DNA: TGCGCCAGCAGCCAAGATCCGGGGTCCTATGGCTACACCTTC; CDR3 protein: CASSQDPGSYGYTF; D gene: .; clone size: .; V gene: TRBV4-1; J gene: TRBJ1-2
CDR3 DNA: TGTGCCAGCAGTGAATGGGCAGGAGGTGAAGTTTTCTTT; CDR3 protein: CASSEWAGGEVFF; D gene: .; clone size: .; V gene: TRBV25-1; J gene: TRBJ1-1
CDR3 DNA: TGTGCCAGCAGCCGCGGTTTCAACACTGAAGCTTTCTTT; CDR3 protein: CASSRGFNTEAFF; D gene: .; clone size: .; V gene: TRBV6-2/TRBV6-3; J gene: TRBJ1-1
CDR3 DNA: TGTGCCAGCAGTTACATCGATCAGCCCCAGCATTTT; CDR3 protein: CASSYIDQPQHF; D gene: .; clone size: .; V gene: TRBV6-5; J gene: TRBJ1-5
CDR3 DNA: TGTGCCAGCAGCTTAGAGCAGGGCTCCTCCTACGAGCAGTACTTC; CDR3 protein: CASSLEQGSSYEQYF; D gene: .; clone size: .; V gene: TRBV11-2; J gene: TRBJ2-7
CDR3 DNA: TGTGCCAGCAGGGGGGGGAGCTACGAGCAGTACTTC; CDR3 protein: CASRGGSYEQYF; D gene: TRBD2; clone size: .; V gene: TRBV3-1/TRBV3-2; J gene: TRBJ2-7
CDR3 DNA: TGTGCCAGCTCCCCGGCAGGCTATGAGCAGTTCTTC; CDR3 protein: CASSPAGYEQFF; D gene: .; clone size: few; V gene: TRBV5-5; J gene: TRBJ2-1
CDR3 DNA: TGTGCCAGCAGCTTGCTAGGGACAGACCTCTACGAGCAGTACTTC; CDR3 protein: CASSLLGTDLYEQYF; D gene: TRBD1; clone size: few; V gene: TRBV5-6; J gene: TRBJ2-7
CDR3 DNA: TGTGCCAGCAGTTGGCCTCCAGACAGACCGTCTGGGGCCAACGTCCTGACTTTC; CDR3 protein: CASSWPPDRPSGANVLTF; D gene: .; clone size: .; V gene: TRBV6-2/TRBV6-3; J gene: TRBJ2-6
CDR3 DNA: TGTGCCAGCAGCTCCGCCGGGACAGAATACTCACATGGCTACACCTTC; CDR3 protein: CASSSAGTEYSHGYTF; D gene: TRBD1; clone size: .; V gene: TRBV13; J gene: TRBJ1-2
CDR3 DNA: TGTGCCAGCAGCCCGAGGACAGGCTTCTATGGCTACACCTTC; CDR3 protein: CASSPRTGFYGYTF; D gene: TRBD1; clone size: .; V gene: TRBV7-8; J gene: TRBJ1-2
CDR3 DNA: TGCGCCAGCAGCACGGGACTAGCGGGAATAAATGAGCAGTTCTTC; CDR3 protein: CASSTGLAGINEQFF; D gene: TRBD2; clone size: .; V gene: TRBV5-1; J gene: TRBJ2-1
CDR3 DNA: TGCGCCAGCAGCCAAGATCCCCGGTATAGCAATCAGCCCCAGCATTTT; CDR3 protein: CASSQDPRYSNQPQHF; D gene: .; clone size: .; V gene: TRBV4-1; J gene: TRBJ1-5
CDR3 DNA: TGTGCCAGTAGTTCCGGGGACAGGGGGCACGAGCAGTACTTC; CDR3 protein: CASSSGDRGHEQYF; D gene: TRBD1; clone size: .; V gene: TRBV19; J gene: TRBJ2-7
CDR3 DNA: TGTGCCAGCAGCTCTAACCCGACTAGCGGGGGGGAGACCCAGTACTTC; CDR3 protein: CASSSNPTSGGETQYF; D gene: TRBD2; clone size: .; V gene: TRBV5-4; J gene: TRBJ2-5
CDR3 DNA: TGTGCCAGCGCCGAGCGGGGCACAGATACGCAGTATTTT; CDR3 protein: CASAERGTDTQYF; D gene: .; clone size: many; V gene: TRBV12-3/TRBV12-4; J gene: TRBJ2-3
CDR3 DNA: TGTGCCAGCAGTTTATTGAACATAGGGGGTCCCTACGAGCAGTACTTC; CDR3 protein: CASSLLNIGGPYEQYF; D gene: .; clone size: .; V gene: TRBV27; J gene: TRBJ2-7
CDR3 DNA: TGTGCCAGCAGCCCTGGACAGAACTATGGCTACACCTTC; CDR3 protein: CASSPGQNYGYTF; D gene: .; clone size: .; V gene: TRBV7-9; J gene: TRBJ1-2